What follows are 5 T cell receptor beta chains derived from one specimen sequenced in a study of response to subunit inactivated influenza vaccine (dated by TCRdb to about 2018). Library creation used RT-PCR. The data were produced on an Illumina HiSeq 2500. The raw public data were reprocessed by TCRdb itself: fastp quality trimming at Q25, MiXCR clonotype calling, in-frame beta chains only. Rows matching on CDR3 protein sequence are summarized as one entry with the most common DNA and genes. The sample records roughly 650,000 distinct CDR3 sequences, about 14% of which are singletons. Approximately 7.6% of the sample goes to the ten largest clones. Sample: PBMCs from blood, taken around 15 days before vaccination. The receptor set was obtained from a man between 50 and 59 years old who received an inactivated influenza vaccine. Donor details come from another sample of the same person, matched by shared clones.

There are a few counts of this clonotype. This rearrangement joins TRBV29-1 to TRBJ2-7; D is possibly TRBD1 (5 bases). Trimming took 5 bases from V and 2 from J, leaving 19 bases between them. The germline gives CDR1 SQVTM, CDR2 ANQGSEA. CDR3 size: 15 residues. The CDR3 here is CSVRDRQGVPYEQYF. In nucleotides, the CDR3 is TGCAGCGTTCGCGACCGACAAGGGGTACCCTACGAGCAGTACTTC.

This clonotype has ten or more counts. The chain carries TRBV20-1 and TRBJ2-7; tentative D call: TRBD1 (6 bases). V lost 1 base and J 4 bases, leaving 14 bases between the germline ends. CDR1 is DFQATT and CDR2 is SNEGSKA in the germline V gene (reference sequence). The CDR3 loop spans 14 amino acids. This chain's CDR3 is CSARVPGTRYEQYF. DNA of the CDR3: TGCAGTGCTAGAGTGCCAGGGACACGGTACGAGCAGTACTTC.

This clonotype was counted only a few times. The CDR3 DNA reads TGTGCCAGCACCCAGGCTCATTTGGGGACTAGTATCTACAATGAGCAGTTCTTC. Its translation is CASTQAHLGTSIYNEQFF. V gene TRBV6-2 or TRBV6-3 combines with J gene TRBJ2-1, with 8 nucleotides matching TRBD2. From germline, CDR1 is MNHEY and CDR2 SVGEGT. V gave up 7 bases and J gave up 3 bases; unmatched junction bases: 17. There are 18 residues in the CDR3.

This chain links TRBV4-1 with TRBJ2-7, with D maybe TRBD2 (6 bases). The germline V gene encodes CDR1 MGHRA and CDR2 YSYEKL. The CDR3 runs to 14 residues. The V gene lost 1 base and the J gene lost 1 base, with 8 bases spanning the gap. This CDR3 reads CASSQGGESYEQYF. The CDR3 DNA reads as TGCGCCAGCAGCCAAGGGGGGGAATCCTACGAGCAGTACTTC.

This rearrangement joins TRBV7-7 to TRBJ2-5; D is perhaps TRBD2 (5 bases). V gave up 5 bases and J gave up 4 bases, with 14 bases separating them. The CDR3 loop spans 14 amino acids. Germline CDR1 reads SSHAT; CDR2 reads FNYEAQ (reference sequence). CDR3 nucleotide sequence: TGTGCCAGCAGCCGAGGGCCTGGCGGAGAGACCCAGTACTTC. Translated, it gives CASSRGPGGETQYF.